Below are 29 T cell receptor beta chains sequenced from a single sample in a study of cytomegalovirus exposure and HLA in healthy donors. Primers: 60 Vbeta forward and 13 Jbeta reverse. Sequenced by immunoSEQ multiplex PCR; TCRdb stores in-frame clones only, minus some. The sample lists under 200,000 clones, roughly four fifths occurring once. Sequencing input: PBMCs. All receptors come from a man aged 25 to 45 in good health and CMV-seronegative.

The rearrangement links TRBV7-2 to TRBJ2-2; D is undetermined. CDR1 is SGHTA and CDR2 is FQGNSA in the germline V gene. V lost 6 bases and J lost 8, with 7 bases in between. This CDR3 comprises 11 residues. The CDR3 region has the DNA TGTGCCAGCAGTCCCCAGGGGGAGCTGTTTTTT. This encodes CASSPQGELFF. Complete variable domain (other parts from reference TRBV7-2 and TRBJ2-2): GAGVSQSPSNKVTEKGKDVELRCDPISGHTALYWYRQSLGQGLEFLIYFQGNSAPDKSGLPSDRFSAERTGGSVSTLTIQRTQQEDSAVYLCASSPQGELFFGEGSRLTVL.

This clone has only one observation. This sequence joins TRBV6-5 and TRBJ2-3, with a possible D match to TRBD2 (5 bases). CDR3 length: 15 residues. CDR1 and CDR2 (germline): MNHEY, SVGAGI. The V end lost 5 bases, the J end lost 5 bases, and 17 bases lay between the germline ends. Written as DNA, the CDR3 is TGTGCCAGCAGTAGTACTAGGGTTAATAGAGATACGCAGTATTTT. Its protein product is CASSSTRVNRDTQYF.

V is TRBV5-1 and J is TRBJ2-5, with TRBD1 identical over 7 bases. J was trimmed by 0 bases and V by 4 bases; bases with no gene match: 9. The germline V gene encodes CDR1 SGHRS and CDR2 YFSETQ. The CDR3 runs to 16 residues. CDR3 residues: CASSLRGTEYQETQYF. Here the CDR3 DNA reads TGCGCCAGCAGCCTTCGTGGGACAGAGTACCAAGAGACCCAGTACTTC.

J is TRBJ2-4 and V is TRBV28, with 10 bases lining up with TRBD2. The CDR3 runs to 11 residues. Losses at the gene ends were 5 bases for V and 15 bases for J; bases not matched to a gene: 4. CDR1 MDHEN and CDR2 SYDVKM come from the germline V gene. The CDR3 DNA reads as TGTGCCAGCAGTAGCGGGAGGGTTCCGTACTTC. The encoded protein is CASSSGRVPYF. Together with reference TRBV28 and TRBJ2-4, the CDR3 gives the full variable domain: DVKVTQSSRYLVKRTGEKVFLECVQDMDHENMFWYRQDPGLGLRLIYFSYDVKMKEKGDIPEGYSVSREKKERFSLILESASTNQTSMYLCASSSGRVPYFGAGTRLSVL.

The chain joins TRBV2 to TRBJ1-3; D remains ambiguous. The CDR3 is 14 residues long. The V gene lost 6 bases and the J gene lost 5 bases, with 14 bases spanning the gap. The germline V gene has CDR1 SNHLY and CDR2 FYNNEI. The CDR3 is CASSHIGGRNTIYF. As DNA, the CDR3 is TGTGCCAGCAGCCATATAGGAGGGAGAAACACCATATATTTT.

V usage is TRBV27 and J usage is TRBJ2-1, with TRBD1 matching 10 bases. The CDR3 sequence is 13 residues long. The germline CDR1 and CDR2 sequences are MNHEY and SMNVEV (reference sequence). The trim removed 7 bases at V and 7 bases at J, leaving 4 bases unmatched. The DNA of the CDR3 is TGTGCCAGCACCGACAGGGGGCAGAATGAGCAGTTCTTC. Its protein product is CASTDRGQNEQFF.

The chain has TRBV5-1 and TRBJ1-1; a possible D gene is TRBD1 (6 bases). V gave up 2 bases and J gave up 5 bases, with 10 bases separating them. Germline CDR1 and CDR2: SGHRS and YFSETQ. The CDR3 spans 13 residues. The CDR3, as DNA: TGCGCCAGCAGCTTCGGGGGGCGAACTGAAGCTTTCTTT. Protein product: CASSFGGRTEAFF.

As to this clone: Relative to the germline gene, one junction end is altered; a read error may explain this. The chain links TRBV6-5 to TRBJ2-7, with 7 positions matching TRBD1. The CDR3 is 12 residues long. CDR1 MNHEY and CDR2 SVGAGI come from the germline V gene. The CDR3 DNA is TGTGCCAGCAGTCCGGGACAGTTTTTCATGGGCTTC. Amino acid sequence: CASSPGQFFMGF.

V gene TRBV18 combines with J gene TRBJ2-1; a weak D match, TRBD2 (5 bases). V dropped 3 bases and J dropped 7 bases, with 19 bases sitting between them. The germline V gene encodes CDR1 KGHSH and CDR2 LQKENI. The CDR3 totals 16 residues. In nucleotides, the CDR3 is TGTGCCAGCTCACCTGAGTCCGGACTTCCGATGAATGAGCAGTTCTTC. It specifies CASSPESGLPMNEQFF.

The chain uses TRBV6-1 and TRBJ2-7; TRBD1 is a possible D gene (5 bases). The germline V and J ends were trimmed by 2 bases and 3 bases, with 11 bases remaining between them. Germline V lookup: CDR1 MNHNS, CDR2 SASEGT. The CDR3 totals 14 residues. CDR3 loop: CASSESGIDYEQYF. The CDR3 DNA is TGTGCCAGCAGTGAATCAGGGATTGACTACGAGCAGTACTTC.

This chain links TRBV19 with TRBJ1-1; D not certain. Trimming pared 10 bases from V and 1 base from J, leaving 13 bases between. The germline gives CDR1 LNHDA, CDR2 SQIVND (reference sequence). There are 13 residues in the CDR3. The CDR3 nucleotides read TGTGCCACTCAAACGGGAGGGAACACTGAAGCTTTCTTT. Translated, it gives CATQTGGNTEAFF.

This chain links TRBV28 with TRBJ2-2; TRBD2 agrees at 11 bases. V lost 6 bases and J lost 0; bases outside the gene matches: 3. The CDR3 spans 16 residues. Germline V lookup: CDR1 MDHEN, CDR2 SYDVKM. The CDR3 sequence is CASRTGLAANTGELFF. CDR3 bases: TGTGCCAGCAGGACGGGACTAGCGGCGAACACCGGGGAGCTGTTTTTT.

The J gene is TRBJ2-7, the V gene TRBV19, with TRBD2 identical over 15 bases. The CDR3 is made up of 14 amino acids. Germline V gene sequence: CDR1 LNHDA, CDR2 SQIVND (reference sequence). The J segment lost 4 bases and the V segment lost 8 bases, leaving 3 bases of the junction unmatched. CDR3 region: CASRTSGREYEQYF. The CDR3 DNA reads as TGTGCCAGTCGGACTAGCGGGAGGGAATACGAGCAGTACTTC.

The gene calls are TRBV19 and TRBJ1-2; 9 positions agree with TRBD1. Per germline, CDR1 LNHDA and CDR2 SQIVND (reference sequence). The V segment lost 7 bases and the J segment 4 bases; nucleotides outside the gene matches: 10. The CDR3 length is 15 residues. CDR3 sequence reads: CASNYRDRVTYGYTF. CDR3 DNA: TGTGCCAGTAACTACCGGGACAGGGTGACCTATGGCTACACCTTC.

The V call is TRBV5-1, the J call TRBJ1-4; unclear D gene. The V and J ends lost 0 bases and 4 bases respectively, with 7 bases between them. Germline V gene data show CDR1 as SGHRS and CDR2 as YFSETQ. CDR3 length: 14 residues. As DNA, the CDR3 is TGCGCCAGCAGCTTGGAATCGGGTAATGAAAAACTGTTTTTT. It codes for CASSLESGNEKLFF.

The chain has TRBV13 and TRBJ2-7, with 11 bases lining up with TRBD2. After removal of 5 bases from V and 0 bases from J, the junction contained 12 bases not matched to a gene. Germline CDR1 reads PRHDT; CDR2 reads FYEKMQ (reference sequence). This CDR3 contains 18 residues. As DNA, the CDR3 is TGTGCCAGCAGCCCCGGGACTAGCGGCGACTACATCTCCTACGAGCAGTACTTC. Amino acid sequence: CASSPGTSGDYISYEQYF.

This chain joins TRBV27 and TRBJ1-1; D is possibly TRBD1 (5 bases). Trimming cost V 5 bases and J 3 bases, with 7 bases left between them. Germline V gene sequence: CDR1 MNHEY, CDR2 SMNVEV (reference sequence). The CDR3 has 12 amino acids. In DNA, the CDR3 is TGTGCCAGCAGTCGGGGGGACACTGAAGCTTTCTTT. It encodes CASSRGDTEAFF.

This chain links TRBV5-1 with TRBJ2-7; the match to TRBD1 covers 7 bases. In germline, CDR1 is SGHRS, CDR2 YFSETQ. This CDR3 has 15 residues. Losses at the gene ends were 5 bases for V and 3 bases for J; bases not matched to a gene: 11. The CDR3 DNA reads TGCGCCAGCAGTATTAACAGGGGCCTTCTCTACGAGCAGTACTTC. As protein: CASSINRGLLYEQYF. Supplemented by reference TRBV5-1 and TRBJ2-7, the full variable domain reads KAGVTQTPRYLIKTRGQQVTLSCSPISGHRSVSWYQQTPGQGLQFLFEYFSETQRNKGNFPGRFSGRQFSNSRSEMNVSTLELGDSALYLCASSINRGLLYEQYFGPGTRLTVT.

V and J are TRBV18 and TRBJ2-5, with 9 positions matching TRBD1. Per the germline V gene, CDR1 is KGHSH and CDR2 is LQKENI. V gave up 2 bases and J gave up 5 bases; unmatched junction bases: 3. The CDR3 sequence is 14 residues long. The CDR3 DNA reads TGTGCCAGCTCACCAACAGGGGGCAAGGAGACCCAGTACTTC. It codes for CASSPTGGKETQYF.

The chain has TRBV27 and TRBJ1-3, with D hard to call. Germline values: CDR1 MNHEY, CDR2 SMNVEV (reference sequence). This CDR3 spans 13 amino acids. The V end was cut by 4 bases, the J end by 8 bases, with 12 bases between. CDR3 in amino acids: CASSSIPVHTIYF. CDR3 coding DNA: TGTGCCAGCAGTTCGATCCCGGTGCACACCATATATTTT.

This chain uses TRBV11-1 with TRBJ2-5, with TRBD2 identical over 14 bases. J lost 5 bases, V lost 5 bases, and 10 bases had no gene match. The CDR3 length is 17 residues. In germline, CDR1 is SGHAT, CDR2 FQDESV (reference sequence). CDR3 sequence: CASSAGTSGSLQETQYF. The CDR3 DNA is TGTGCCAGCAGCGCAGGGACTAGCGGGAGCCTGCAGGAGACCCAGTACTTC. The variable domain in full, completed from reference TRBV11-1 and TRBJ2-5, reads EAEVAQSPRYKITEKSQAVAFWCDPISGHATLYWYRQILGQGPELLVQFQDESVVDDSQLPKDRFSAERLKGVDSTLKIQPAELGDSAMYLCASSAGTSGSLQETQYFGPGTRLLVL.

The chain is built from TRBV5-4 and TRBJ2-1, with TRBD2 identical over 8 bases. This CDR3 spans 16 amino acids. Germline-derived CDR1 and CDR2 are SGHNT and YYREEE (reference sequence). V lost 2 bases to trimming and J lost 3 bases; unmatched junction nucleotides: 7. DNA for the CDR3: TGTGCCAGCAGCTTAGGGTATAGCGGGAACTACAATGAGCAGTTCTTC. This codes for CASSLGYSGNYNEQFF. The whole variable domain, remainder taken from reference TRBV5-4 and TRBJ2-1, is ETGVTQSPTHLIKTRGQQVTLRCSSQSGHNTVSWYQQALGQGPQFIFQYYREEENGRGNFPPRFSGLQFPNYSSELNVNALELDDSALYLCASSLGYSGNYNEQFFGPGTRLTVL.

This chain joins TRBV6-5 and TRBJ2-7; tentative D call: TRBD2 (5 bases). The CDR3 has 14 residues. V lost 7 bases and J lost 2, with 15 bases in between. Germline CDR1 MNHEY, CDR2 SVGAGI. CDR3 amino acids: CASNNGNAAYEQYF. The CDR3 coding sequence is TGTGCCAGCAACAACGGGAACGCCGCCTACGAGCAGTACTTC.

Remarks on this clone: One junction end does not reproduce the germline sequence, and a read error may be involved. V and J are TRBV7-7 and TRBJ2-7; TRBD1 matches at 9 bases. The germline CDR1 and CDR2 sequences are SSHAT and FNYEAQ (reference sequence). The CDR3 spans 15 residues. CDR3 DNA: TGTGCTAGCAGCTTCCCGGGACAGGGTACCTACGAGCAGTACTTC. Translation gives CASSFPGQGTYEQYF.

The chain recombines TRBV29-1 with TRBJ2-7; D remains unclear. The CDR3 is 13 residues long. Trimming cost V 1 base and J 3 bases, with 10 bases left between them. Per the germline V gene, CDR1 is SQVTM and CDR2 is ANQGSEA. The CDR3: CSVEGPGGYEQYF. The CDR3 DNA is TGCAGCGTTGAAGGTCCTGGCGGCTACGAGCAGTACTTC.

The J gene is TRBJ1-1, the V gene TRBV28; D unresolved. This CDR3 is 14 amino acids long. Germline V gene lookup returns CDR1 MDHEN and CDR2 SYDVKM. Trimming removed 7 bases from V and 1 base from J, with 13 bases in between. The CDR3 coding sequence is TGTGCCAGCACCCACGTGACATCGAACACTGAAGCTTTCTTT. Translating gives CASTHVTSNTEAFF.

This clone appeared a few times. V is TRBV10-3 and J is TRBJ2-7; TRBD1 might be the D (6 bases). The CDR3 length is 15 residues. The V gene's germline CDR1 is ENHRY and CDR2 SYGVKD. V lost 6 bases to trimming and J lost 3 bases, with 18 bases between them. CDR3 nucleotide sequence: TGTGCCATCAGGCACAGACAGGAGCCCGACTACGAGCAGTACTTC. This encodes CAIRHRQEPDYEQYF.

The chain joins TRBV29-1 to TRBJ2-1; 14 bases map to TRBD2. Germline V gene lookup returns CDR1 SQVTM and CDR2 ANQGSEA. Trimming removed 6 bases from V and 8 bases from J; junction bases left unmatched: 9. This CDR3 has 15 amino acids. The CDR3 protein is CSVGGTSGRMDEQFF. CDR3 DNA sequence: TGCAGCGTCGGCGGGACTAGCGGGAGAATGGATGAGCAGTTCTTC.

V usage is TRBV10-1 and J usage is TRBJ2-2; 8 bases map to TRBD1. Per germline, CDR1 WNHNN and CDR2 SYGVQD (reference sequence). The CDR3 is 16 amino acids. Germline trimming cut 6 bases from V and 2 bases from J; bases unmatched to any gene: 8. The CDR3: CASSRTGSLNTGELFF. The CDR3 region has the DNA TGCGCCAGCAGCAGGACAGGGAGCCTTAACACCGGGGAGCTGTTTTTT.